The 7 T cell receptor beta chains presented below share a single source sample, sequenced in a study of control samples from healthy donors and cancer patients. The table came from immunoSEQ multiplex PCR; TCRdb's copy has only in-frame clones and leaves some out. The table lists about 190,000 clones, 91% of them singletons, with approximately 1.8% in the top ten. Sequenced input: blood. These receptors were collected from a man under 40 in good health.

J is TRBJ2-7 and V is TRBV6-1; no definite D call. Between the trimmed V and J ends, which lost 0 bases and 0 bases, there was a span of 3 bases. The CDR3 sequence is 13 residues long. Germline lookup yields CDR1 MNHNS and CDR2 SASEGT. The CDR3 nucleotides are TGTGCCAGCAGTGAAGCCGACTCCTACGAGCAGTACTTC. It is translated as CASSEADSYEQYF.

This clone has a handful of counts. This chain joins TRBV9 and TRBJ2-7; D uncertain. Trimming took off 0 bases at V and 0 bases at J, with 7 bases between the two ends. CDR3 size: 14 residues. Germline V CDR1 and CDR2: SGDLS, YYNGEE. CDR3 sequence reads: CASSVDYASYEQYF. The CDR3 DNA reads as TGTGCCAGCAGCGTAGACTACGCCTCCTACGAGCAGTACTTC. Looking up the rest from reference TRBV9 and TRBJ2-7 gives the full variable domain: DSGVTQTPKHLITATGQRVTLRCSPRSGDLSVYWYQQSLDQGLQFLIQYYNGEERAKGNILERFSAQQFPDLHSELNLSSLELGDSALYFCASSVDYASYEQYFGPGTRLTVT.

CDR3 nucleotide sequence: TGTGCCAGCAGCTCAGAAGGCAATGAGCAGTTCTTC. It is translated as CASSSEGNEQFF. The J gene is TRBJ2-1, the V gene TRBV13; D not resolved. Germline assignment: CDR1 PRHDT and CDR2 FYEKMQ (reference sequence). The CDR3 contains 12 residues. V lost 4 bases and J lost 6, with 7 bases in between. Complete variable domain (other parts from reference TRBV13 and TRBJ2-1): AAGVIQSPRHLIKEKRETATLKCYPIPRHDTVYWYQQGPGQDPQFLISFYEKMQSDKGSIPDRFSAQQFSDYHSELNMSSLELGDSALYFCASSSEGNEQFFGPGTRLTVL.

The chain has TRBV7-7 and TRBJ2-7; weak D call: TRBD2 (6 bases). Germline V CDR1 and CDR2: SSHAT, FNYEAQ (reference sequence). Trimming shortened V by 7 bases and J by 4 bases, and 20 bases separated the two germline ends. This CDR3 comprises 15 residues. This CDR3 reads CASTLRTTGSYEQYF. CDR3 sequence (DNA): TGTGCCAGCACCCTCCGGACTACAGGATCTTACGAGCAGTACTTC. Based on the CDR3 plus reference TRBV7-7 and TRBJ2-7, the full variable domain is GAGVSQSPRYKVTKRGQDVTLRCDPISSHATLYWYQQALGQGPEFLTYFNYEAQPDKSGLPSDRFSAERPEGSISTLTIQRTEQRDSAMYRCASTLRTTGSYEQYFGPGTRLTVT.

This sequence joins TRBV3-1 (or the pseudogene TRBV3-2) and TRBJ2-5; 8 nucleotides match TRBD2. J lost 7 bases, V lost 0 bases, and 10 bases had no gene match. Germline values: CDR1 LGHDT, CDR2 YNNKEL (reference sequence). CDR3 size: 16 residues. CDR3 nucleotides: TGTGCCAGCAGCCAAGAGCGGGGGGTGTTCGGAGGGACCCAGTACTTC. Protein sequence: CASSQERGVFGGTQYF.

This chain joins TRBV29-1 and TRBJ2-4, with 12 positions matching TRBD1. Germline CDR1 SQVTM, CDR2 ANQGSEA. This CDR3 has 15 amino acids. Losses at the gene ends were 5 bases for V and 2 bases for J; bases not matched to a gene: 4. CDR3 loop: CSVRDRGLSKNIQYF. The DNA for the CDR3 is TGCAGCGTTCGGGACAGGGGGCTGTCCAAAAACATTCAGTACTTC.

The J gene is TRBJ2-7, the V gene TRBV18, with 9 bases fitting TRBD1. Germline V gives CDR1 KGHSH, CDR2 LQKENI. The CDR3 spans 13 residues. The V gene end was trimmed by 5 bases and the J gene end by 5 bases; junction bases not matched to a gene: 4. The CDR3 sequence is CASSGTGTNEQYF. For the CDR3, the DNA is TGTGCCAGCTCAGGGACAGGGACCAACGAGCAGTACTTC.